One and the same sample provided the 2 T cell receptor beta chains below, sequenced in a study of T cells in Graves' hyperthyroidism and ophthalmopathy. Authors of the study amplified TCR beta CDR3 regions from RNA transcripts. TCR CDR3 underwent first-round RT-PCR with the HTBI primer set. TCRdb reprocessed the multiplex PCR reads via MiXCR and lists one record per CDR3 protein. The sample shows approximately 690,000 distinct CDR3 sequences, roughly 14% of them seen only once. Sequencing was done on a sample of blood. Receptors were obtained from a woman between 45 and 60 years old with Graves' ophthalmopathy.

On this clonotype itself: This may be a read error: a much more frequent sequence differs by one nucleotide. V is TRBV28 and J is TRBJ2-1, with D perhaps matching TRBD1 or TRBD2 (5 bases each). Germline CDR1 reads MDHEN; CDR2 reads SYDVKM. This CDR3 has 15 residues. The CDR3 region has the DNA TGTGCCAGCAGTTCTGGCCTCGGGGCGGGCAATGAGCAGCTCTTC. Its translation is CASSSGLGAGNEQLF.

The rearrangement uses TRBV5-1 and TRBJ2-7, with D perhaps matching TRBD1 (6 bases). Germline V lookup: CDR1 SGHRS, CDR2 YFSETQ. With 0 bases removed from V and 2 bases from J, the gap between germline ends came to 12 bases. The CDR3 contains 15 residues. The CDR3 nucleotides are TGCGCCAGCAGCTTGGCCTCAGGGGTGACCTACGAGCAGTACTTC. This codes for CASSLASGVTYEQYF. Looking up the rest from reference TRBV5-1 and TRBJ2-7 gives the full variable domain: KAGVTQTPRYLIKTRGQQVTLSCSPISGHRSVSWYQQTPGQGLQFLFEYFSETQRNKGNFPGRFSGRQFSNSRSEMNVSTLELGDSALYLCASSLASGVTYEQYFGPGTRLTVT.